The TCR beta chain under discussion was sequenced for a study of shared clonotypes between healthy human individuals. Study findings and constraints: Memory subsets had estimated richness that was generally smaller than that of naive subsets.

The ends were cut back, 6 bases at V and 6 bases at J, with 18 bases in the middle. The germline V gene encodes CDR1 MDHEN and CDR2 SYDVKM. The CDR3 is made up of 14 amino acids. Notes on this clone: Its antigen is still unknown.

Profiled with immunoSEQ multiplex PCR; TCRdb holds only in-frame clones, not every one. The sample contains some 2.1 million clones, about 95% of which appear only once. Only CD45RO-negative cells positively selected for CCR7 counted as naive CD8 cells, so terminally differentiated effector memory CD45RA+ cells were excluded. This TCR was sampled from a man aged 18 to 29 in good health. What was sequenced was naive CD8+ T cells sorted from blood. This sequence joins TRBV28 and TRBJ2-7; D remains unclear. The CDR3 DNA reads as TGTGCCAGCAGCCTCGGTGTCCCGTTTGGCGAGCAGTACTTC. It is translated as CASSLGVPFGEQYF.